This is a list of T cell receptor beta chains from one sample in a study of shared clonotypes between healthy human individuals. Only in-frame clones appear in the TCRdb table, and some are missing; sequencing was by immunoSEQ multiplex PCR. The sample includes 450,000 to 500,000 clones, 70% to 80% seen only once; the top ten take 13%. Sequencing used PBMCs. All receptors come from a woman aged 40-49 years in good health. Some clones in this sample may be carry-over from other donors' samples. CDR3s include the opening cysteine and the closing phenylalanine or tryptophan. A D gene is named only where the DNA matches it firmly. The listing skips clone size in some rows; elsewhere it reads once, few, many or a size class.

v_gene	d_gene	abundance	j_gene	CDR3aa	CDR3nt
TRBV7-9	-	-	TRBJ2-1	CASSLWDLGNEQFF	TGTGCCAGCAGCTTATGGGATTTAGGCAATGAGCAGTTCTTC
TRBV28	-	few	TRBJ2-1	CASSQGRHNEQFF	TGTGCCAGCAGCCAGGGGCGGCACAATGAGCAGTTCTTC
TRBV6-1	-	-	TRBJ1-4	CASNVGGPDEKLFF	TGTGCCAGCAACGTGGGGGGTCCGGATGAAAAACTGTTTTTT
TRBV6-1	-	-	TRBJ1-4	CASGQRTNEKLFF	TGTGCCAGCGGACAGAGAACTAATGAAAAACTGTTTTTT
TRBV6-6	-	-	TRBJ2-1	CASSYSDGYNEQFF	TGTGCCAGCAGTTACTCCGACGGGTACAATGAGCAGTTCTTC
TRBV21-1	-	-	TRBJ1-2	CASSRPPDRVLYGYTF	TGTGCCAGCAGCCGACCGCCTGACAGGGTTTTATATGGCTACACCTTC
TRBV7-3	-	-	TRBJ1-1	CASKVNRNTEAFF	TGTGCCAGCAAGGTCAACAGGAACACTGAAGCTTTCTTT
TRBV13	TRBD2	-	TRBJ2-2	CASSLAAGGNTGELFF	TGTGCCAGCAGCTTAGCGGCGGGAGGGAACACCGGGGAGCTGTTTTTT
TRBV7-2	TRBD1	-	TRBJ1-1	CASSPAPNRGTEAFF	TGTGCCAGCAGCCCCGCCCCCAACAGGGGGACTGAAGCTTTCTTT
TRBV19	-	-	TRBJ2-3	CASKSDPSTDTQYF	TGTGCCAGTAAATCAGATCCGAGCACAGATACGCAGTATTTT
TRBV15	-	once	TRBJ2-2	CATSRGRGHGGELFF	TGTGCCACCAGCAGAGGGAGGGGGCACGGCGGGGAGCTGTTTTTT
TRBV10-3	-	-	TRBJ2-1	CAISGGIPYNEQFF	TGTGCCATCAGTGGAGGAATTCCCTACAATGAGCAGTTCTTC
TRBV7-3	-	few	TRBJ2-2	CASSPSQGVGELFF	TGTGCCAGCAGCCCATCTCAAGGGGTCGGGGAGCTGTTTTTT
TRBV5-1	-	-	TRBJ1-4	CASSQTAFATNEKLFF	TGCGCCAGCAGCCAGACAGCCTTCGCAACTAATGAAAAACTGTTTTTT
TRBV28	TRBD1	-	TRBJ2-7	CASSQDRGHQQYF	TGTGCCAGCAGCCAGGACAGGGGACACCAGCAGTACTTC
TRBV11-2	TRBD2	-	TRBJ2-7	CASSLPGGLAGEQYF	TGTGCCAGCAGCTTACCCGGGGGACTAGCGGGGGAGCAGTACTTC
TRBV18	TRBD1	-	TRBJ2-1	CASSPRTGELSEQFF	TGTGCCAGCTCACCTCGGACAGGGGAATTGAGTGAGCAGTTCTTC
TRBV27	-	once	TRBJ2-1	CATRGGGKSYNEQFF	TGTGCCACCCGGGGAGGCGGAAAGTCCTACAATGAGCAGTTCTTC
TRBV9	-	-	TRBJ2-7	CASSAQGEVYEQYF	TGTGCCAGCAGCGCCCAGGGGGAGGTCTACGAGCAGTACTTC
TRBV5-4	-	-	TRBJ2-2	CASSPAVGSTGELFF	TGTGCCAGCAGCCCTGCGGTGGGATCCACCGGGGAGCTGTTTTTT
TRBV7-8	TRBD1	-	TRBJ2-7	CASSSTGGGYEQYF	TGTGCCAGCAGCTCGACAGGGGGCGGATACGAGCAGTACTTC
TRBV5-6	-	-	TRBJ2-5	CASSSLLRRLEQETQYF	TGTGCCAGCAGCTCCCTCCTTAGGCGACTTGAGCAAGAGACCCAGTACTTC
TRBV30	-	-	TRBJ2-5	CAWSPGNGETQYF	TGTGCCTGGAGTCCTGGCAATGGGGAGACCCAGTACTTC
TRBV6-5	TRBD2	-	TRBJ2-1	CASRRGGYNEQFF	TGTGCCAGCAGGCGCGGGGGCTACAATGAGCAGTTCTTC
TRBV29-1	TRBD1	-	TRBJ1-2	CSVGGQGAGYTF	TGCAGCGTTGGCGGACAGGGAGCTGGCTACACCTTC
TRBV6-4	-	-	TRBJ2-1	CASRSYNEQFF	TGTGCCAGCCGGAGCTACAATGAGCAGTTCTTC
TRBV6-1	TRBD1	many	TRBJ1-1	CASTPRGGRGAFF	TGTGCCAGCACCCCGAGAGGGGGCAGGGGTGCTTTCTTT
TRBV28	-	-	TRBJ2-7	CASSLGPGLSYEQYF	TGTGCCAGCAGTTTAGGTCCCGGACTCTCCTACGAGCAGTACTTC
TRBV6-5	-	-	TRBJ2-7	CASSRGGIDEQYF	TGTGCCAGCAGTCGGGGAGGCATAGACGAGCAGTACTTC
TRBV28	-	-	TRBJ2-7	CASSLSQGRYEQYF	TGTGCCAGCAGTTTATCCCAGGGTCGCTACGAGCAGTACTTC
TRBV6-5	-	many	TRBJ2-7	CASSYSIGGYEQYF	TGTGCCAGCAGTTACTCGATTGGGGGTTACGAGCAGTACTTC
TRBV27	TRBD2	-	TRBJ2-5	CASSPSGGYQETQYF	TGTGCCAGCAGCCCATCGGGGGGTTACCAAGAGACCCAGTACTTC
TRBV6-5	-	-	TRBJ2-5	CASSTQGTQYF	TGTGCCAGCAGTACACAGGGGACCCAGTACTTC
TRBV7-8	-	-	TRBJ2-3	CASALAQGDTQYF	TGTGCCAGCGCCCTAGCGCAGGGAGATACGCAGTATTTT
TRBV7-8	TRBD1	once	TRBJ2-7	CAGSLMSRGQTYEQYF	TGTGCCGGCAGCTTAATGTCTAGGGGGCAAACCTACGAGCAGTACTTC
TRBV6-5	-	-	TRBJ1-1	CASSFNSMNTEAFF	TGTGCCAGCAGTTTTAACAGCATGAACACTGAAGCTTTCTTT
TRBV5-1	-	-	TRBJ1-1	CASSAEIDTEAFF	TGCGCCAGCAGCGCTGAGATTGACACTGAAGCTTTCTTT
TRBV30	TRBD2	-	TRBJ2-6	CACNFRGVPSGANVLTF	TGTGCCTGCAACTTTCGGGGGGTCCCCTCTGGGGCCAACGTCCTGACTTTC
TRBV6-1	-	-	TRBJ1-4	CASSDFINRDVDEKLFF	TGTGCCAGCAGTGACTTCATTAACAGGGATGTTGATGAAAAACTGTTTTTT
TRBV7-2	TRBD1	-	TRBJ2-5	CASSPGQIQETQYF	TGTGCCAGCAGCCCGGGACAGATTCAAGAGACCCAGTACTTC
TRBV11-2	TRBD2	-	TRBJ2-3	CASSTGTSGSTDTQYF	TGTGCCAGCAGCACCGGGACTAGCGGGAGCACAGATACGCAGTATTTT
TRBV2	-	many	TRBJ1-4	CASSEPDLKLFF	TGTGCCAGCAGTGAACCCGACCTTAAACTGTTTTTT
TRBV5-6	-	-	TRBJ2-3	CASSLRQGMDTQYF	TGTGCCAGCAGCTTGAGGCAGGGGATGGATACGCAGTATTTT
TRBV7-9	TRBD1	-	TRBJ2-5	CAIRDREKETQYF	TGTGCCATCCGGGACAGGGAGAAAGAGACCCAGTACTTC
TRBV7-2	-	-	TRBJ2-1	CASSPKGLANEQFF	TGTGCCAGCAGCCCCAAAGGTCTGGCCAATGAGCAGTTCTTC
TRBV19	TRBD1	-	TRBJ2-2	CASSKSSGQGRELFF	TGTGCCAGTAGCAAGTCCTCGGGACAGGGCCGGGAGCTGTTTTTT
TRBV28	-	-	TRBJ1-5	CASSISYQPQHF	TGTGCCAGCAGCATAAGTTACCAGCCCCAGCATTTT
TRBV28	-	-	TRBJ2-7	CASRPQGTSGYEQYF	TGTGCCAGCAGACCACAGGGTACATCAGGCTACGAGCAGTACTTC
TRBV27	TRBD1	-	TRBJ2-7	CASSGGALLEQYF	TGTGCCAGTTCAGGGGGTGCTCTTTTAGAGCAGTACTTC
TRBV4-2	-	-	TRBJ1-2	CASSQDMAGNYGYTF	TGTGCCAGCAGCCAAGATATGGCGGGGAACTATGGCTACACCTTC
TRBV28	-	-	TRBJ2-7	CASSLVGLDEQYF	TGTGCCAGCAGTTTAGTGGGGCTGGACGAGCAGTACTTC